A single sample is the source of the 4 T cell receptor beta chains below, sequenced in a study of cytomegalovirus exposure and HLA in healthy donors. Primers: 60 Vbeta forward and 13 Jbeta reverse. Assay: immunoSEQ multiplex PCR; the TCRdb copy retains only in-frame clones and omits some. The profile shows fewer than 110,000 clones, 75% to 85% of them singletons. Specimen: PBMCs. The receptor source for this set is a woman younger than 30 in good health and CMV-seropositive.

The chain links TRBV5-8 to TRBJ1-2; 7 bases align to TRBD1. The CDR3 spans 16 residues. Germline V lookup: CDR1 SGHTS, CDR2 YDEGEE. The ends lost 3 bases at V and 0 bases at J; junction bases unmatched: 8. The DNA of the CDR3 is TGTGCCAGCAGCTCCGATTGGGACAGATCTAACTATGGCTACACCTTC. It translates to CASSSDWDRSNYGYTF.

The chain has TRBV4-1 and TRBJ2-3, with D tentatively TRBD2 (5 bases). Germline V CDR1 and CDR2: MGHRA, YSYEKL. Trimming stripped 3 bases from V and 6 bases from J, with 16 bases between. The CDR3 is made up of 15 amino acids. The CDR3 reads CASSHPLRRGDTQYF. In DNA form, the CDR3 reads TGCGCCAGCAGCCATCCTCTACGGCGAGGGGATACGCAGTATTTT.

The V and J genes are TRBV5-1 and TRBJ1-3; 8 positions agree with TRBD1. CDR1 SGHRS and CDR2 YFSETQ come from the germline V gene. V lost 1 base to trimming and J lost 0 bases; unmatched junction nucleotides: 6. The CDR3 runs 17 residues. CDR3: CASSLRGQALSGNTIYF. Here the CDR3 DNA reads TGCGCCAGCAGCTTGAGGGGACAGGCCCTCTCTGGAAACACCATATATTTT.

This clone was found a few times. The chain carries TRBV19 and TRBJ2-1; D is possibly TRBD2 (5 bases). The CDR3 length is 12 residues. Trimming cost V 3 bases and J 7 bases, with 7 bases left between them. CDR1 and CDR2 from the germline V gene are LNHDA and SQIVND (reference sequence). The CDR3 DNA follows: TGTGCCAGTAGTATGAGGGTTAATGAGCAGTTCTTC. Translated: CASSMRVNEQFF.